This TCR beta chain comes out of a study of blood T cells in healthy people across ages. Notes on the study in general: Whereas aged donors had fewer naive CD4+ cells, long-lived donors had more of them and higher diversity.

This clonotype was seen only a few times. Its antigen is not identified. A sample-barcoded 5' primer and a J-beta primer mix were used in a second PCR of roughly 6 to 11 cycles. TCRdb fed the 5' RACE reads into MiXCR, producing one record per CDR3 protein. The sample lists around 1,000,000 distinct CDR3 sequences, around 27% occurring once. The authors extracted at least 5 micrograms of total RNA per sample. The CDR3 totals 14 residues. The trim removed 6 bases at V and 5 bases at J, leaving 5 bases unmatched. CDR1 and CDR2 from the germline V gene are MNHNY and SVGAGI (reference sequence). Separately, the same data were catalogued under a study of T cells of mothers and their children. Per that paper: Sequencing returned over 10 million TCR beta CDR3 reads per mother and several million per child.

The chain couples TRBV6-6 to TRBJ1-4, with TRBD1 matching over 8 bases. The source is a girl aged 2-10 years in good health. Sequencing used blood. The CDR3 sequence is CASSQRDRNEKLFF. CDR3 nucleotide sequence: TGTGCCAGCAGCCAAAGGGACAGGAATGAAAAACTGTTTTTT.